These 25 T cell receptor beta chains were all obtained from the same sample, sequenced in a study of persistence of HIV-infected CD4 T cells. Overlapping HIV-1 Gag 15-mer peptides at around 1 ug per peptide per mL were used. Memory cells lacking CD40L and CD69 with high CD45RO were sorted. The immunoSEQ assay was version 4, run in survey mode. Clones were sequenced by immunoSEQ multiplex PCR, and TCRdb holds only the in-frame ones, with some missing. The sample has approximately 36,000 clones; about 84% are singletons. Which antigens these TCRs recognize remains unknown. The material was cultured CD4+ T cells from PBMCs, obtained from a patient who received antiretroviral therapy. The receptor set was obtained from an adult with HIV. The donor label of this sample is uncertain.

The rearrangement uses TRBV11-3 and TRBJ2-1; perhaps TRBD2 as D (6 bases). CDR1 and CDR2 from the germline V gene are SGHNT and YENEEA. V lost 5 bases and J lost 6, with 11 bases in between. This CDR3 spans 13 amino acids. CDR3 region: CASSPGGVNEQFF. CDR3 DNA sequence: TGTGCCAGCAGCCCCGGCGGGGTCAATGAGCAGTTCTTC.

J is TRBJ1-1 and V is TRBV5-1; 8 positions match TRBD1. The V gene end was trimmed by 0 bases and the J gene end by 1 base; junction bases not matched to a gene: 5. Germline CDR1 reads SGHRS; CDR2 reads YFSETQ. The CDR3 covers 16 residues. CDR3 sequence (DNA): TGCGCCAGCAGCTTGGGGACAGGGAATCCGAACACTGAAGCTTTCTTT. It encodes CASSLGTGNPNTEAFF.

The V call is TRBV5-1, the J call TRBJ2-3; 9 bases line up with TRBD2. The V gene end was trimmed by 5 bases and the J gene end by 1 base; junction bases not matched to a gene: 5. The CDR3 spans 15 residues. From germline, CDR1 is SGHRS and CDR2 YFSETQ. The DNA of the CDR3 is TGCGCCAGCAGTAACCCTAGCGGGGGCACAGATACGCAGTATTTT. Protein product: CASSNPSGGTDTQYF.

The chain uses TRBV18 and TRBJ2-3; tentatively, D is TRBD1 (6 bases). Trimming left V 6 bases short and J 5 bases short, with 12 bases between. Germline V gene lookup returns CDR1 KGHSH and CDR2 LQKENI. The CDR3 consists of 13 residues. The CDR3 DNA sequence: TGTGCCAGCTCGGCAGGGGTCGGAGATACGCAGTATTTT. Its translation: CASSAGVGDTQYF.

This chain uses TRBV30 with TRBJ1-2; D not resolved. The CDR3 length is 12 residues. CDR1 and CDR2 (germline): GTSNPN, SVGIG (reference sequence). Trimming took 1 base from V and 5 from J, leaving 8 bases between them. In DNA form, the CDR3 reads TGTGCCTGGAGTGGAAGTGGTTATGGCTACACCTTC. Its translation: CAWSGSGYGYTF.

This clone has more than one count but fewer than ten. This rearrangement joins TRBV19 to TRBJ1-6, with D hard to call. V lost 7 bases to trimming and J lost 14 bases, with 18 bases between them. The CDR3 is made up of 13 amino acids. The V gene's germline CDR1 is LNHDA and CDR2 SQIVND (reference sequence). The CDR3 DNA is TGTGCCAGTAAAGTGGCCGGGGTTAATTCCCTCCACTTT. Translated, it gives CASKVAGVNSLHF.

The rearrangement joins TRBV2 to TRBJ2-7; 8 nucleotides line up with TRBD2. Germline CDR1 is SNHLY and CDR2 is FYNNEI. The CDR3 is 14 amino acids. V dropped 4 bases and J dropped 6; count of bases not matched to a gene: 8. DNA of the CDR3: TGTGCCAGCAGTGCCGAGAGGGCGGGGGGCGAGCAGTACTTC. Encoded protein: CASSAERAGGEQYF.

The V and J genes are TRBV7-9 and TRBJ2-1; no reliable D call. The CDR3 sequence is 14 residues long. Trimming removed 5 bases at V and 0 bases at J, with 8 bases between. Germline CDR1 is SEHNR and CDR2 is FQNEAQ (reference sequence). The CDR3 loop is CASSPASSYNEQFF. The CDR3 region has the DNA TGTGCCAGCAGCCCGGCTAGCTCCTACAATGAGCAGTTCTTC.

The chain uses TRBV2 and TRBJ2-7; TRBD2 matches at 15 bases. Losses at the gene ends were 4 bases for V and 4 bases for J; bases not matched to a gene: 11. This CDR3 has 18 residues. Germline V gene lookup returns CDR1 SNHLY and CDR2 FYNNEI. Here the CDR3 reads CASSASGTSGGPRYEQYF. The CDR3 nucleotides read TGTGCCAGCAGTGCCTCCGGGACTAGCGGGGGGCCCAGGTACGAGCAGTACTTC.

V and J are TRBV7-2 and TRBJ2-5; no clear D gene. Trimming left V 3 bases short and J 4 bases short, with 15 bases between. CDR1 SGHTA and CDR2 FQGNSA come from the germline V gene. The CDR3 length is 15 residues. The CDR3 sequence is CASSLPGPPGETQYF. The DNA for the CDR3 is TGTGCCAGCAGCTTGCCGGGCCCCCCGGGAGAGACCCAGTACTTC.

This clone has more than one count but fewer than ten. The DNA for the CDR3 is TGTGCCAGCAGTCCCCGGGACAGCCGGAGGGGCTACACCTTC. Translation: CASSPRDSRRGYTF. The rearrangement links TRBV27 to TRBJ1-2; the match to TRBD1 covers 7 bases. The CDR3 covers 14 residues. The ends lost 5 bases at V and 8 bases at J; junction bases unmatched: 11. The germline CDR1 and CDR2 sequences are MNHEY and SMNVEV (reference sequence).

This rearrangement joins TRBV3-1 (or the pseudogene TRBV3-2) to TRBJ2-1, with 9 bases that match TRBD1. CDR1 is LGHDT, CDR2 YNNKEL, per germline (reference sequence). V shed 4 bases and J 8 bases; nucleotides not matched to a gene: 6. The CDR3 spans 14 residues. In DNA, the CDR3 is TGTGCCAGCAGCCCCGGGACAGGGCGATATGAGCAGTTCTTC. Its translation is CASSPGTGRYEQFF.

V gene TRBV7-9 combines with J gene TRBJ1-2, with 8 bases matching TRBD1. Per the germline V gene, CDR1 is SEHNR and CDR2 is FQNEAQ (reference sequence). This CDR3 spans 15 amino acids. J lost 3 bases, V lost 2 bases, and 5 bases had no gene match. The CDR3 reads CASSLREGQDYGYTF. CDR3 in DNA: TGTGCCAGCAGCTTAAGGGAGGGACAGGACTATGGCTACACCTTC.

This clone has more than one count but fewer than ten. This chain joins TRBV7-2 and TRBJ2-3, with D unclear. Germline CDR1 and CDR2: SGHTA and FQGNSA. The CDR3 is made up of 16 amino acids. The germline V and J ends were trimmed by 2 bases and 1 base, with 13 bases remaining between them. For the CDR3, the DNA is TGTGCCAGCAGCTTAAAGACTTGGAGCGGCACAGATACGCAGTATTTT. Translation gives CASSLKTWSGTDTQYF.

V is TRBV7-9 and J is TRBJ2-2, with 12 nucleotides matching TRBD2. Trimming cost V 4 bases and J 5 bases; bases outside gene matches: 5. CDR1 is SEHNR, CDR2 FQNEAQ, per germline (reference sequence). The CDR3 has 16 residues. The CDR3 sequence: CASSSGLAGTTGELFF. Here the CDR3 DNA reads TGTGCCAGCAGCTCCGGACTAGCGGGGACGACCGGGGAGCTGTTTTTT.

The gene calls are TRBV6-1 and TRBJ2-4; no clear D. CDR3 length: 17 amino acids. V dropped 2 bases and J dropped 2 bases, with 16 bases sitting between them. Germline lookup yields CDR1 MNHNS and CDR2 SASEGT. The CDR3: CASSERQAPGSKNIQYF. The CDR3 bases are TGTGCCAGCAGTGAAAGGCAGGCTCCAGGATCCAAAAACATTCAGTACTTC.

V gene TRBV6-5 combines with J gene TRBJ2-1, with 7 nucleotides matching TRBD2. Germline V gene sequence: CDR1 MNHEY, CDR2 SVGAGI. CDR3 size: 15 residues. After removal of 5 bases from V and 5 bases from J, the junction contained 9 bases not matched to a gene. The CDR3 DNA sequence: TGTGCCAGCAGTCCACCCCTGGCGGGGGACAATGAGCAGTTCTTC. Its protein product is CASSPPLAGDNEQFF.

V gene TRBV5-1 combines with J gene TRBJ2-3; the D is unclear. V lost 0 bases and J 3 bases, leaving 8 bases between the germline ends. The germline CDR1 and CDR2 sequences are SGHRS and YFSETQ. The CDR3 runs 14 residues. CDR3 sequence reads: CASSLVMITDTQYF. The CDR3 DNA reads as TGCGCCAGCAGCTTGGTAATGATAACAGATACGCAGTATTTT.

This chain links TRBV9 with TRBJ2-1; possibly TRBD2 for D (6 bases). V was cut by 3 bases and J by 0 bases, with 13 bases left in between. CDR3 length: 16 residues. CDR1 is SGDLS, CDR2 YYNGEE, per germline. In DNA form, the CDR3 reads TGTGCCAGCAGCGGACGGACTACACCCTCCTACAATGAGCAGTTCTTC. Translating gives CASSGRTTPSYNEQFF.

CDR3 residues: CARSLVTGHTPYEQYF. As DNA, the CDR3 is TGTGCCAGAAGCTTAGTAACAGGCCACACCCCCTACGAGCAGTACTTC. The chain uses TRBV7-5 and TRBJ2-7; the table's TRBD1 call for D was not verified on the DNA. TRBV7-5 counts as a pseudogene. The CDR3 totals 16 residues.

The V call is TRBV5-1, the J call TRBJ2-2; TRBD2 might be the D (5 bases). The V gene's germline CDR1 is SGHRS and CDR2 YFSETQ. The CDR3 runs 15 residues. Trimming took 3 bases from V and 6 from J, leaving 15 bases between them. The CDR3 DNA follows: TGCGCCAGCAGCTCCCAACCACGAGGGTCCGGGGAGCTGTTTTTT. Its translation: CASSSQPRGSGELFF.

This chain uses TRBV3-1 (or the pseudogene TRBV3-2) with TRBJ1-4; TRBD1 is a possible D gene (5 bases). CDR1 LGHDT and CDR2 YNNKEL come from the germline V gene (reference sequence). The CDR3 sequence is 15 residues long. V was cut by 1 base and J by 7 bases, with 13 bases left in between. CDR3: CASSQAAGRREKLFF. The CDR3 region has the DNA TGTGCCAGCAGCCAAGCGGCAGGGAGGCGTGAAAAACTGTTTTTT.

In this sample, this clone turned up once. The V call is TRBV7-9, the J call TRBJ2-3, with TRBD2 matching over 8 bases. Germline V gene data show CDR1 as SEHNR and CDR2 as FQNEAQ (reference sequence). The CDR3 runs to 17 residues. Unmatched junction bases numbered 10, after V lost 4 bases and J lost 1 base. CDR3 DNA: TGTGCCAGCAGCTGGGAGGTAGCGGGGTGGGGCACAGATACGCAGTATTTT. Translating gives CASSWEVAGWGTDTQYF.

The chain employs TRBV6-5 and TRBJ1-5, with 8 nucleotides matching TRBD1. V lost 7 bases, J lost 1 base, and 6 bases stayed unmatched. Looked up from germline, CDR1 is MNHEY and CDR2 is SVGAGI. CDR3 length: 15 residues. This CDR3 reads CASNRGGLSNQPQHF. CDR3 sequence (DNA): TGTGCCAGCAACAGGGGGGGACTCAGCAATCAGCCCCAGCATTTT.

This clone turned up a few times. V is TRBV2 and J is TRBJ1-2, with TRBD1 as a possible D gene (5 bases). Germline CDR1 SNHLY, CDR2 FYNNEI. This CDR3 has 13 amino acids. Deletions cut 7 bases from V and 5 bases from J, with 14 bases between. The CDR3 sequence is CASIVGAIYGYTF. The CDR3 DNA follows: TGTGCCAGCATTGTAGGGGCTATTTATGGCTACACCTTC. Drawing the rest from reference TRBV2 and TRBJ1-2, the complete variable domain is EPEVTQTPSHQVTQMGQEVILRCVPISNHLYFYWYRQILGQKVEFLVSFYNNEISEKSEIFDDQFSVERPDGSNFTLKIRSTKLEDSAMYFCASIVGAIYGYTFGSGTRLTVV.